This T cell receptor (beta chain) was recorded in a study of T cell responses to AZD1222 COVID-19 vaccine. This table comes from immunoSEQ multiplex PCR, and its TCRdb copy is limited to in-frame clones, with some not included. The table has over 70,000 clones, around nine tenths seen once; the top ten hold 9% to 12%. Germline V gene lookup returns CDR1 SGHRS and CDR2 YFSETQ. Unmatched junction bases numbered 5, after V lost 0 bases and J lost 4 bases. There are 15 residues in the CDR3. Sequences were derived from peripheral blood, sampled on day 0 of MenACWY control vaccination. The sequence was collected from an adult in good health. The rearrangement links TRBV5-1 to TRBJ1-2; 8 bases match TRBD1. The chain's CDR3 is CASSLGQGASYGYTF. The CDR3 coding sequence is TGCGCCAGCAGCTTGGGGCAGGGGGCTAGCTATGGCTACACCTTC.